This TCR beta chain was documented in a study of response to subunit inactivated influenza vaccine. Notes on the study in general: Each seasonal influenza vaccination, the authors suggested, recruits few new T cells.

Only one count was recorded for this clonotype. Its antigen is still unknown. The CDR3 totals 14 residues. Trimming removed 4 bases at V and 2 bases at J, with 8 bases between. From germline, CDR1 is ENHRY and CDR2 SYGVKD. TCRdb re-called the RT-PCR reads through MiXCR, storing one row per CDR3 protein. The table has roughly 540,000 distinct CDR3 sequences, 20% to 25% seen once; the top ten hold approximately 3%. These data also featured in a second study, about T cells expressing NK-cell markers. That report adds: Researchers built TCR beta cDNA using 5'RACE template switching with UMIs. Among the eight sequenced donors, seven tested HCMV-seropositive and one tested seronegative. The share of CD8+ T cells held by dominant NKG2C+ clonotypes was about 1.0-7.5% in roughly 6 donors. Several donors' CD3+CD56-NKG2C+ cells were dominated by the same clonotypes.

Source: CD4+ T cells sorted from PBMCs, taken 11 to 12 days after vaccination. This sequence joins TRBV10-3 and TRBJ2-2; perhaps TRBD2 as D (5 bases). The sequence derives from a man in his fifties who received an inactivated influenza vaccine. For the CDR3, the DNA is TGTGCCATCAGTGGAGGGATAAACACCGGGGAGCTGTTTTTT. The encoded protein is CAISGGINTGELFF.